This entry describes one TCR beta chain. The antigen is undetermined. Sequence at one end of the junction differs from germline and may be a read error. The data originate from a study of blood T cells in healthy people across ages. Points from the study as a whole: Compared with aged donors, long-lived donors showed fewer expanded clones, suggesting selection. With age, beta diversity per million T cells declined roughly linearly, significantly by over 35.

It was around 10 milliliters of peripheral blood that were drawn from each donor. The second PCR ran roughly 7 to 12 cycles with a sample-barcoded 5' primer and J-beta primers. All cDNA molecules were each tagged by a template-switch adaptor with 12 random nucleotides. TCRdb independently ran MiXCR on the 5' RACE reads; one entry per CDR3 protein. The table lists over a million distinct CDR3 sequences, approximately 38% of them singletons. CDR3 length equals 15 residues. Germline CDR1 and CDR2: SGHRS and YFSETQ. Sample: blood. This sequence was found in a woman between 18 and 30 years old in good health. The V and J genes are TRBV5-1 and TRBJ1-2; a possible D gene is TRBD1 (6 bases). CDR3 loop: CTSSLAATGPYGYTF. CDR3 coding DNA: TGCACCAGCAGCTTGGCGGCCACAGGGCCCTATGGCTACACCTTC.